This T cell receptor beta chain originates from a study of long-term antiretroviral therapy in people with HIV. This was the immunoSEQ v3.0 assay at survey level. Measured with immunoSEQ multiplex PCR; TCRdb has only the in-frame clones, and not every one. The table includes roughly 32,000 clones, almost 85% detected once. Germline CDR1 and CDR2: SGDLS and YYNGEE. This CDR3 has 15 amino acids. V was pared by 0 bases and J by 10 bases, with 10 bases of the junction left unmatched. The United States was where all participants with HIV were treated. The genes are TRBV9 and TRBJ2-1, with 7 bases aligning to TRBD2. Sequences were derived from unsorted PBMCs, sampled around 3.3 years after starting antiretroviral therapy. The source of this sequence is a man aged 18-30 years with HIV. The CDR3 DNA reads as TGTGCCAGCAGCGTAGAACCCTGGCCAGCGGGGGAGCAGTTCTTC. Residues: CASSVEPWPAGEQFF.